This T cell receptor (beta chain) comes out of a study of T cell clonotyping in hematopoietic cell transplantation. With regard to this clone: The junction departs from the called germline gene at one end, perhaps through a read error.

Assay used: immunoSEQ multiplex PCR; TCRdb lists only in-frame clones, some missing. The table lists roughly 13,000 clones, approximately 56% of them singletons, with around 9.3% in the top ten. CDR3 length equals 12 residues. CDR1 is ENHRY, CDR2 SYGVKD, per germline. Sequencing input: PBMCs. The sequence derives from a human donor who either received an allogeneic hematopoietic cell transplant for a myeloid malignancy or was a related donor (not recorded which). Some clones in this sample may be carry-over from other donors' samples. This rearrangement joins TRBV10-3 to TRBJ1-1, with unresolved D. The DNA of the CDR3 is TGTGCCGTCAGTGCCGTCAGCGGAGAAGCTTTCTTT. This translates into CAVSAVSGEAFF.